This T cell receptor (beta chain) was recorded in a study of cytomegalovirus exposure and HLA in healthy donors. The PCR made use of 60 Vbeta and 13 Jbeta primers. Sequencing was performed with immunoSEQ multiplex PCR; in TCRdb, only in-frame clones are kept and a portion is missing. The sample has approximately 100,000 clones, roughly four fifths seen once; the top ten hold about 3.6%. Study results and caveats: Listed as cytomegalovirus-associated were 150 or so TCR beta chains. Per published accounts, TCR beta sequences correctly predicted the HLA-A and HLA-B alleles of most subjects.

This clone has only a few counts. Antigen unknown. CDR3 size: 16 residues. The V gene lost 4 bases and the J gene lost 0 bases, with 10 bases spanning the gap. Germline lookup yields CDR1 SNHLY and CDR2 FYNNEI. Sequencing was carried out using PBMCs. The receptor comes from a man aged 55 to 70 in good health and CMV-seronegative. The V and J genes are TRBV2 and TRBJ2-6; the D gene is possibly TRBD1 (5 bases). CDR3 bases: TGTGCCAGCAGTGGGGGCCTTGACTCTGGGGCCAACGTCCTGACTTTC. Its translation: CASSGGLDSGANVLTF. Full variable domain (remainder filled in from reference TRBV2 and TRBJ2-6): EPEVTQTPSHQVTQMGQEVILRCVPISNHLYFYWYRQILGQKVEFLVSFYNNEISEKSEIFDDQFSVERPDGSNFTLKIRSTKLEDSAMYFCASSGGLDSGANVLTFGAGSRLTVL.